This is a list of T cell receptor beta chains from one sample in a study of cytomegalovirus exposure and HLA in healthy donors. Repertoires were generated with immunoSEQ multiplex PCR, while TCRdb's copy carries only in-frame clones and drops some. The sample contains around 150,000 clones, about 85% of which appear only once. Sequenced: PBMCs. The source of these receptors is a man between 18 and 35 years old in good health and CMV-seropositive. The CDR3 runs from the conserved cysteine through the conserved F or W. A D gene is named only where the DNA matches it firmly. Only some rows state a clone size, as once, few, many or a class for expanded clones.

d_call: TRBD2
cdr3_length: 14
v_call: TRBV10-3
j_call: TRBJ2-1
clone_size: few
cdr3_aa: CAISGTGGPWEQFF
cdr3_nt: TGTGCCATCAGTGGGACGGGGGGGCCATGGGAGCAGTTCTTC

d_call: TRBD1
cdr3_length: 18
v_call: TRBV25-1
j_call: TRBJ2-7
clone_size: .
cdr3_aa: CASSEYPGQGAGFHEQYF
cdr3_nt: TGTGCCAGCAGTGAATACCCGGGACAGGGAGCCGGCTTCCACGAGCAGTACTTC

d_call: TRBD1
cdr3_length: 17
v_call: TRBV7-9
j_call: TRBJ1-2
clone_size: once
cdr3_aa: CASSPPLGQVGGYGYTF
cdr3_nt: TGTGCCAGCAGCCCGCCCCTAGGACAGGTTGGCGGCTATGGCTACACCTTC

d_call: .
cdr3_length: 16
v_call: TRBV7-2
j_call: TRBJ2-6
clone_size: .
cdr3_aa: CANAPRQSSGANVLTF
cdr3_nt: TGTGCCAATGCGCCCAGGCAATCCTCTGGGGCCAACGTCCTGACTTTC

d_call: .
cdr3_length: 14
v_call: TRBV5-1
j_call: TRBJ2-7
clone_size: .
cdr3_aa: CASSLPGNSYEQYF
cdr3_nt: TGCGCCAGCAGCTTGCCGGGGAACTCCTACGAGCAGTACTTC

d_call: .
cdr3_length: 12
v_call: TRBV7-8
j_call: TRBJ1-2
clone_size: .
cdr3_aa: CASSLEGYGYTF
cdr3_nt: TGTGCCAGCAGCCTAGAGGGGTATGGCTACACCTTC

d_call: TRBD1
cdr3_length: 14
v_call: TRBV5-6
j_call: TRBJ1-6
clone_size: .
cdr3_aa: CASNHRGSNSPLHF
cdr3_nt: TGTGCCAGCAACCACAGGGGGTCGAATTCACCCCTCCACTTT

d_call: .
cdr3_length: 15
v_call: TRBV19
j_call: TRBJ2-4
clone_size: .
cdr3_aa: CASSIGTSAKNIQYF
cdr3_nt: TGTGCCAGTAGTATCGGGACATCCGCCAAAAACATTCAGTACTTC

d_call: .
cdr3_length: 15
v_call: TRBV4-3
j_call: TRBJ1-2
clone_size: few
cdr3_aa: CASSQEEDSNYGYTF
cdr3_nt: TGCGCCAGCAGCCAAGAGGAGGATTCTAACTATGGCTACACCTTC

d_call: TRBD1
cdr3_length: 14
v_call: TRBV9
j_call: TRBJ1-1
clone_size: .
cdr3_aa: CASSASTGTTEAFF
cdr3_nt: TGTGCCAGCAGCGCTTCGACAGGGACCACTGAAGCTTTCTTT

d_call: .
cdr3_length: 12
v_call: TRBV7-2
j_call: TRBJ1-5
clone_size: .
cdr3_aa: CASQQGNQPQHF
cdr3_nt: TGTGCCTCCCAGCAGGGGAATCAGCCCCAGCATTTT

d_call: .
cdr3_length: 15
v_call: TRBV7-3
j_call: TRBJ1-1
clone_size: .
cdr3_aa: CASSLFQGVYTEAFF
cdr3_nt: TGTGCCAGCAGCTTATTCCAGGGTGTGTACACTGAAGCTTTCTTT

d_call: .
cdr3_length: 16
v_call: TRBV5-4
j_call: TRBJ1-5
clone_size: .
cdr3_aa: CASSPVRQSGNQPQHF
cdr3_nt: TGTGCCAGCAGCCCGGTGAGGCAGTCCGGAAATCAGCCCCAGCATTTT

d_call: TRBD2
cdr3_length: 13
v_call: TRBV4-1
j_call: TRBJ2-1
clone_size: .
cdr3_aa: CASSRSGGLAKFF
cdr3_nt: TGCGCCAGCAGCCGTTCCGGGGGACTAGCGAAGTTCTTC

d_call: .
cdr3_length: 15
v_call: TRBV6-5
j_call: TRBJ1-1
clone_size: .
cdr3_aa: CASRPYRGGNTEAFF
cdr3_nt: TGTGCCAGCAGACCCTACCGGGGAGGGAACACTGAAGCTTTCTTT

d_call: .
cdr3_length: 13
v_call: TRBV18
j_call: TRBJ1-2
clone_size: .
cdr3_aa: CASSPLSSEGYTF
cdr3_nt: TGTGCCAGCTCACCTCTGTCCTCGGAGGGCTACACCTTC

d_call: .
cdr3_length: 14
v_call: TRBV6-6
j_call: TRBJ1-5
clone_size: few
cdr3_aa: CASSYGQGIQPQHF
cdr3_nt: TGTGCCAGCAGTTATGGGCAGGGTATTCAGCCCCAGCATTTT

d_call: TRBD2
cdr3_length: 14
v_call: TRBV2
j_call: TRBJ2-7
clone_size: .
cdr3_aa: CASRGDGGGTEQYF
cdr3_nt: TGTGCCAGCAGGGGGGATGGGGGGGGGACCGAGCAGTACTTC

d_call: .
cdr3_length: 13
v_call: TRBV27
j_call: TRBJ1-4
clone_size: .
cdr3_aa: CASSGQGHEKLFF
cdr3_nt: TGTGCCAGCTCCGGTCAGGGGCATGAAAAACTGTTTTTT

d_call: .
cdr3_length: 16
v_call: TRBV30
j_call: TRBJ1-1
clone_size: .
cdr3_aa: CAWKTLQRTANTEAFF
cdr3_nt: TGTGCCTGGAAAACGCTCCAGAGGACAGCGAACACTGAAGCTTTCTTT

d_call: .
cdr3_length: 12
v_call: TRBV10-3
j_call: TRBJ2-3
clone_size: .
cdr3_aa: CAISNNTDTQYF
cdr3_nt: TGTGCCATCAGCAACAACACAGATACGCAGTATTTT

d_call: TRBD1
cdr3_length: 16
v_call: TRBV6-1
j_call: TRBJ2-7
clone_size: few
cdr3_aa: CASSESSGTGAAEQYF
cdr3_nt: TGTGCCAGCAGTGAAAGTTCTGGGACAGGGGCTGCCGAGCAGTACTTC

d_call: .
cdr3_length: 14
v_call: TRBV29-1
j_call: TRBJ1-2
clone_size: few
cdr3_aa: CSVEFNMGGGGYTF
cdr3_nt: TGCAGCGTTGAATTTAATATGGGAGGAGGAGGCTACACCTTC

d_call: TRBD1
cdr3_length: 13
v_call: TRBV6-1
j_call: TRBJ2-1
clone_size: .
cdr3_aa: CASKRQGANEQFF
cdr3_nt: TGTGCCAGCAAGAGACAGGGGGCGAATGAGCAGTTCTTC

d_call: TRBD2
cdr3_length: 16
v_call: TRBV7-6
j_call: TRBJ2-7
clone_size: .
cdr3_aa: CASSPGDSGGPYEQYF
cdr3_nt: TGTGCCAGCAGCCCCGGCGACAGCGGGGGGCCTTACGAGCAGTACTTC

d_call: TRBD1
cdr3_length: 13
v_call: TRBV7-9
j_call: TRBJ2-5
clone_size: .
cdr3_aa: CASSRDSQETQYF
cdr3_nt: TGTGCCAGCAGCCGGGACAGCCAAGAGACCCAGTACTTC

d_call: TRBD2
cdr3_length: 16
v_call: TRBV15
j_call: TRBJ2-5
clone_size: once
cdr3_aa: CATSRGSGGAGETQYF
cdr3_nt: TGTGCCACCAGCAGGGGTAGCGGGGGGGCCGGGGAGACCCAGTACTTC

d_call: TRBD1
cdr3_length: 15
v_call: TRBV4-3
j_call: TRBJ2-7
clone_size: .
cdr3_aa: CASSHGQGAFGEQYF
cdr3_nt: TGCGCCAGCAGCCATGGACAGGGGGCATTTGGCGAGCAGTACTTC

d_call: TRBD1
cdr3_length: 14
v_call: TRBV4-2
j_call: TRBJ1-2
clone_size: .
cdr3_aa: CASSQADRVDGYTF
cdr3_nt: TGTGCCAGCAGCCAGGCCGACAGGGTCGATGGCTACACCTTC

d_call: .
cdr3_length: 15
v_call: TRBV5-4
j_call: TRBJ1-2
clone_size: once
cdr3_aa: CASSPTRQASYGYTF
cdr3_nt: TGTGCCAGCAGCCCCACCCGACAGGCTTCCTATGGCTACACCTTC

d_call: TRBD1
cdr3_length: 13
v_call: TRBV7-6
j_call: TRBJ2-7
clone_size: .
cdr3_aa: CASSGTDQYEQYF
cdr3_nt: TGTGCCAGCAGCGGGACAGATCAATACGAGCAGTACTTC

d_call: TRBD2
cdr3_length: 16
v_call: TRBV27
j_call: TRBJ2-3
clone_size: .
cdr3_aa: CAGSPPGLAGADTQYF
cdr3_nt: TGTGCCGGCAGTCCACCGGGACTAGCGGGGGCAGATACGCAGTATTTT

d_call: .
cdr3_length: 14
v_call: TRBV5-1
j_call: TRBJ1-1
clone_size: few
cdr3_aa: CASSFTNGWTEAFF
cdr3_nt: TGCGCCAGCAGCTTCACCAACGGGTGGACTGAAGCTTTCTTT

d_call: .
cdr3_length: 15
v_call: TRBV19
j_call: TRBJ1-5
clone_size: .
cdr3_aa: CASSDPGHSNQPQHF
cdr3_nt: TGTGCCAGTAGTGATCCGGGACATAGCAATCAGCCCCAGCATTTT

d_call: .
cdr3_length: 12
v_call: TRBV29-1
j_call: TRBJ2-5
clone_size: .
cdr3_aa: CSVVQGPETQYF
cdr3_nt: TGCAGCGTTGTACAGGGCCCCGAGACCCAGTACTTC

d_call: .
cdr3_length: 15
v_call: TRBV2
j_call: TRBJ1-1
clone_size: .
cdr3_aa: CASTPGAGMNTEAFF
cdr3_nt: TGTGCCAGCACCCCTGGGGCAGGGATGAACACTGAAGCTTTCTTT

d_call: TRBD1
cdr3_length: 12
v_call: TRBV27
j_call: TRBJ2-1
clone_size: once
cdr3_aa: CASSTGGNEQFF
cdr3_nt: TGTGCCAGCAGTACAGGGGGCAATGAGCAGTTCTTC

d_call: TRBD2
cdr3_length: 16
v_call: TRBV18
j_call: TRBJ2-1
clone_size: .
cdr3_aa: CASSPLAGDLGNEQFF
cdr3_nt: TGTGCCAGCTCTCCTCTAGCGGGGGACTTGGGGAATGAGCAGTTCTTC

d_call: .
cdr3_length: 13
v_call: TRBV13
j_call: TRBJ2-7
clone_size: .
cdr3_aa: CASSLYQSHEQYF
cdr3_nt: TGTGCCAGCAGCTTGTACCAGTCCCACGAGCAGTACTTC

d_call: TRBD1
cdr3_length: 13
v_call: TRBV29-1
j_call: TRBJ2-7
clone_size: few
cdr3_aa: CSVDKGASGEQYF
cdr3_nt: TGCAGCGTTGATAAGGGGGCGAGCGGCGAGCAGTACTTC

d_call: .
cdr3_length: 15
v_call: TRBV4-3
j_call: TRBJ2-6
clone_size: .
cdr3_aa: CASSPVVAGANGLTF
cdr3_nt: TGCGCCAGCAGCCCCGTCGTCGCTGGGGCCAACGGCCTGACTTTC

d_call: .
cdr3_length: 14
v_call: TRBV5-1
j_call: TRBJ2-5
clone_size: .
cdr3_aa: CASSSGGLWETQYF
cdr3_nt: TGCGCCAGCAGCTCGGGGGGCCTTTGGGAGACCCAGTACTTC

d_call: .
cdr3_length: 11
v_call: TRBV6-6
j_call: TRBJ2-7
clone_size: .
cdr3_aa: CASAGSYEQYF
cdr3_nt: TGTGCCAGCGCAGGTTCCTACGAGCAGTACTTC

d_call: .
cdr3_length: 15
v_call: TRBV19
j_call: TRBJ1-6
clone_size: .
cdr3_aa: CASSPGGGRNSPLHF
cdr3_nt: TGTGCCAGTAGTCCAGGCGGGGGGAGGAATTCACCCCTCCACTTT

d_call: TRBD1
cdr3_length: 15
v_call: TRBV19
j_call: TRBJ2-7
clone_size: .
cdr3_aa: CASSIGTGGPYEQYF
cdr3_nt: TGTGCCAGTAGTATAGGGACAGGGGGCCCCTACGAGCAGTACTTC

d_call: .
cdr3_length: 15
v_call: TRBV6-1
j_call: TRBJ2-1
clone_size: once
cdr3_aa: CASKLLLPPNNEQFF
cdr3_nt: TGTGCCAGCAAATTACTTCTACCCCCAAACAATGAGCAGTTCTTC

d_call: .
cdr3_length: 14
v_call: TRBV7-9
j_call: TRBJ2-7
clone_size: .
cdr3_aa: CASSRPPGSYEQYF
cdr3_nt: TGTGCCAGCAGCAGACCCCCGGGCTCCTACGAGCAGTACTTC

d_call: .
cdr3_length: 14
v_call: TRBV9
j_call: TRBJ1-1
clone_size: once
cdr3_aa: CASSVGTMNTEAFF
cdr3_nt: TGTGCCAGCAGCGTAGGGACAATGAACACTGAAGCTTTCTTT

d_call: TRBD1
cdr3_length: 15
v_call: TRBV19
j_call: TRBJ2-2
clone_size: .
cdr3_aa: CASSVDRGRAGELFF
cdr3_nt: TGTGCCAGTAGTGTGGACAGGGGACGGGCCGGGGAGCTGTTTTTT

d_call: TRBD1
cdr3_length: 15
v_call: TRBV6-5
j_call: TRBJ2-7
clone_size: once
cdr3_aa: CASSFQGARTYEQYF
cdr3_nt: TGTGCCAGCAGTTTCCAGGGGGCTAGAACCTACGAGCAGTACTTC

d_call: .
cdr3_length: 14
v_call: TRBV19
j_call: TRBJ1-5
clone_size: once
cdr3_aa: CASSESGGSQPQHF
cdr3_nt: TGTGCCAGTAGTGAATCGGGGGGGAGTCAGCCCCAGCATTTT

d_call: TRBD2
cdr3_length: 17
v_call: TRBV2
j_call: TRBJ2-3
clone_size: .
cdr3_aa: CANRLAEPSISTDTQYF
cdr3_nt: TGTGCTAACCGGCTAGCGGAACCATCAATTAGCACAGATACGCAGTATTTT

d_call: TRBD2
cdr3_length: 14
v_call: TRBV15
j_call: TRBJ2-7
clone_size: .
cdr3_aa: CATSTAGQGGEQYF
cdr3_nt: TGTGCCACCAGCACAGCGGGGCAGGGCGGGGAGCAGTACTTC

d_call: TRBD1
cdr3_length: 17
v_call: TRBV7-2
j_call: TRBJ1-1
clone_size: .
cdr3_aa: CASSLVGVAGGYTEAFF
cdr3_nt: TGTGCCAGCAGCTTAGTCGGGGTTGCAGGGGGCTACACTGAAGCTTTCTTT

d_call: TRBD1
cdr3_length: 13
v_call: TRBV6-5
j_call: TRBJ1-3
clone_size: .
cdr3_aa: CASRRTGGNTIYF
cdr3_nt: TGTGCCAGCAGACGGACAGGTGGAAACACCATATATTTT